This TCR beta chain was recovered during a study of CD8+ T cells in alopecia areata. Study overall: Treated patients swallowed 5 to 10 mg of oral tofacitinib twice daily.

Sorting of CD4+ and CD8+ T cells was performed on PBMCs. On this clone itself: Its antigen is undetermined.

Investigators isolated RNA and reverse transcribed it into cDNA to act as the sequencing template. Measured with immunoSEQ multiplex PCR; TCRdb has only the in-frame clones, and not every one. This sample yields around 65,000 clones, of which roughly half are seen a single time; approximately 18% belongs to the top ten. Overall study results and limits: With patients, TCR sharing proved less clear than in mice, a difference possibly related to HLA.

Germline V gene data show CDR1 as SQVTM and CDR2 as ANQGSEA. This CDR3 spans 16 amino acids. V shed 3 bases and J 3 bases; nucleotides not matched to a gene: 13. The gene calls are TRBV29-1 and TRBJ2-7; 8 bases line up with TRBD1. The sequence came from a human donor with alopecia areata. The sample was CD8+ T cells sorted from blood, taken at week 0. CDR3 in amino acids: CSVEQLGTGQGYEQYF. CDR3 sequence (DNA): TGCAGCGTTGAGCAATTGGGGACAGGCCAGGGCTACGAGCAGTACTTC.